The T cell receptor (beta chain) under discussion was sequenced for a study of human T cells and chemical hapten exposure. Study-level information: Alopecia universalis, totalis or areata was present in patients who were mostly female.

This CDR3 has 13 residues. Germline CDR1 MNHEY, CDR2 SVGAGI. V gave up 8 bases and J gave up 5 bases; unmatched junction bases: 8. This clonotype appeared a few times. TCRdb itself ran the RACE reads through MiXCR, one entry per CDR3 protein. The data contain 300,000 to 450,000 distinct CDR3 sequences, 5% to 6.5% of them singletons. Time point described: pre-sensitization, week 0. The treatment: therapeutic diphenylcyclopropenone sensitization with weekly scalp DPC. Only after blood had been drawn was each patch test applied. This sequence originates from a woman aged 18-29 years with alopecia areata. Some clones in this sample may be carry-over from other donors' samples. This chain uses TRBV6-5 with TRBJ1-2; 7 nucleotides match TRBD1. The specimen was whole blood, collected in connection with sensitization to the hapten diphenylcyclopropenone (DPC). CDR3 in amino acids: CASGRDSRYGYTF. CDR3 DNA sequence: TGTGCCAGCGGTCGGGACAGCCGATATGGCTACACCTTC.